The sequence of this TCR beta chain was determined in a study of blood T cell repertoires in COVID-19. This clone appeared a single time. The CDR3 consists of 15 residues. Germline lookup yields CDR1 ENHRY and CDR2 SYGVKD. V was pared by 5 bases and J by 1 base, with 14 bases between. Assay used: immunoSEQ multiplex PCR; TCRdb lists only in-frame clones, some missing. The sample gives roughly 230,000 clones, about 80% of which show up once; less than 7.5% is in the top ten. The sequencing input was peripheral blood. This sequence was found in a woman aged 45-59 years with acute or convalescent COVID-19. The rearrangement uses TRBV10-3 and TRBJ1-1; D is uncertain. This chain's CDR3 is CAISQPLTGNTEAFF. The CDR3 DNA reads TGTGCCATCAGTCAACCGCTGACTGGGAACACTGAAGCTTTCTTT.